This T cell receptor (beta chain) is drawn from a study of T cells in women clearing cervical HPV infection (dated by TCRdb to 2017 to 2018). Broadly, across the study: Cases were about 25 women with histologically confirmed HPV16-related CIN3 or worse, including a couple of invasive cancers. The controls were around 26 women whose single incident HPV16 infection cleared within 12 months with no development of precancer or cancer. Blood from cases was collected at the visit where the lesion was first found, while blood from controls was collected once the infection could no longer be detected. Among cases, blood sampling occurred a median of about 150 days after lesion detection, with an interquartile range of roughly 85 to 220 days. Because only a few women had HLA typing data, the possibility that HLA type acted as a confounder could not be ruled out. Nested within Costa Rica's Guanacaste HPV Natural History Study, an exploratory proof-of-principle case-control study compared TCR repertoires across cervical HPV16 outcomes. Cases and controls were matched on age within five years and on year of sample collection. Cases had a median age of approximately 35 years and controls had a median age of about 37, with no significant differences in baseline characteristics. The parent cohort enrolled 10,049 women aged 18 or older in Guanacaste, Costa Rica, during about 1993 to 1995 and followed them for roughly seven years. Five blinded duplicates per group were added as quality controls, giving around 60 samples: some 50 participants and 10 replicates. General findings and caveats noted by the study authors: Significantly higher TCR repertoire richness was observed in CIN3+ cases than in controls across sequencing depths, whereas no difference in evenness was found. The cross-sectional design could not show whether associations preceded infection or resulted from it; effector/memory subsets and HPV-specific T cells were not isolated. Because T-cell numbers per sample were unknown, differences in richness could reflect varying T-cell content rather than repertoire biology. Cases were distinguished from controls with an estimated AUC of around 0.85 by random forest classifiers combining richness and V gene abundances.

Of note for this clone: Its antigen is still unknown.

TCR beta CDR3 regions were amplified by multiplex PCR from an average of about 1.1 ug genomic DNA per sample using the immunoSEQ assay. Primer bias was corrected in the assay by using a complete synthetic TCR repertoire to establish an amplification baseline. Amplicons were sequenced on the Illumina platform. The authors processed their data as follows. Sequences were error-corrected by clustering with frequency ratios and a modified nearest-neighbor algorithm, then analyzed in the immunoSEQ Analyzer with IMGT gene definitions. At each rarefaction depth, TCR richness and evenness were averaged across 20 rarefaction repeats, and any sample with fewer sequences than the depth was left out. Wilcoxon rank sum tests with FDR correction were used to compare relative abundances of V, D and J genes between the groups. An intraclass correlation of 90% to 97% for TCR richness and an average of around 76% across 66 gene segments were obtained from the blinded duplicates. TCRdb stores this immuneACCESS table with in-frame sequences only. Part of the clones is absent; in the studies checked, under half of the shortfall reflects unresolved V genes, and no reason is known for the rest. D and trimming were read from the DNA, whereas the V and J calls and clone size are those reported in that table. The table for this sample lists about 26,000 clones. The ten largest clonotypes hold roughly 3.7% of the sample.

Every participant had a single incident cervical HPV16 infection, and prevalent HPV16 infections were excluded. Cervical HPV DNA was detected by MY09/MY11 PCR and genotyped by dot-blot hybridization. Roughly 16 mL of heparinized blood were centrifuged, and the buffy coat was split into aliquots, frozen at -30 degrees C, and then kept at -80 degrees C. Genomic DNA was extracted from buffy coat specimens using QIAGEN kits. The sample was blood buffy coat. This clonotype was obtained from a woman aged 18 to 75 with a cervical HPV16 infection that either progressed to CIN3+ or cleared (not recorded which).

The CDR3 in this case is CSARGGQGTNQPQHF. CDR3 bases read: TGCAGTGCTAGAGGAGGACAGGGGACCAATCAGCCC. The V gene is TRBV20-1 and the J gene is TRBJ1-5; 9 central nucleotides agree with TRBD1. The CDR3 goes on 3 residues after the read ends, and that part is filled in from the germline J gene. Per the germline V gene (reference sequence), DFQATT is the CDR1 and SNEGSKA is the CDR2. Relative to germline, V is missing 1 base and J is missing 3 bases, with 4 bases of the junction outside any gene match. Measured from the cysteine to the phenylalanine, the CDR3 is 15 residues long. The DNA shown is the part of the CDR3 that was read: 36 bases, in frame from base 1.